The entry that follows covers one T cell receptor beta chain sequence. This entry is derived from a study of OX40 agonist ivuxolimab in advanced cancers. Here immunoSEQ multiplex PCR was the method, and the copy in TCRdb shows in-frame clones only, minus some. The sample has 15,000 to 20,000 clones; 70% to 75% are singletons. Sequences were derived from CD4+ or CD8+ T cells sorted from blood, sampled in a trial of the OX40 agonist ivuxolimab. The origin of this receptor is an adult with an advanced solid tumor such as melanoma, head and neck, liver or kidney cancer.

CDR3 coding DNA: TGTGCCAGCAGCCACGGACCGGCCAGCTCCTACAATGAGCAGTTCTTC. Residues: CASSHGPASSYNEQFF. The V call is TRBV5-8, the J call TRBJ2-1; D is unclear. Germline V gives CDR1 SGHTS, CDR2 YDEGEE. This CDR3 has 16 residues. The germline V and J ends were trimmed by 4 bases and 0 bases, with 14 bases remaining between them. The full variable domain, completed using reference TRBV5-8 and TRBJ2-1, is EAGVTQSPTHLIKTRGQQATLRCSPISGHTSVYWYQQALGLGLQFLLWYDEGEERNRGNFPPRFSGRQFPNYSSELNVNALELEDSALYLCASSHGPASSYNEQFFGPGTRLTVL.